The 8 T cell receptor beta chains in this list originate from one sample, sequenced in a study of blood T cells in healthy people across ages (dated by TCRdb to between 2014 and 2017). The library was produced with 5' RACE. The reads were generated on an Illumina HiSeq 2500. The second PCR ran for about 7 to 11 cycles and used a J-beta primer mix along with a sample-barcoded 5' primer. Through fastp at Q25 and MiXCR, TCRdb rebuilt clones from the public reads, retaining in-frame beta chains. Rows with one shared CDR3 protein collapse into an entry with the most common genes and DNA. The sample includes some 640,000 distinct CDR3 sequences, with approximately 49% observed a single time. The ten largest clones add up to approximately 32% of the sample. What was sequenced was blood. Receptors originate from a woman aged 60-70 years in good health.

V and J are TRBV5-1 and TRBJ2-3; 9 nucleotides align to TRBD2. Germline V CDR1 and CDR2: SGHRS, YFSETQ. This CDR3 spans 14 amino acids. V shed 6 bases and J 6 bases; nucleotides not matched to a gene: 8. In DNA form, the CDR3 reads TGCGCCAGCAAGAAGCGGGAGGTCCGGGATACGCAGTATTTT. It translates to CASKKREVRDTQYF.

The chain employs TRBV7-2 and TRBJ2-7; D unresolved. Germline assignment: CDR1 SGHTA and CDR2 FQGNSA. CDR3 length: 15 residues. The V end was cut by 1 base, the J end by 3 bases, with 13 bases between. The CDR3 sequence: CASSLGRGSNYEQYF. The CDR3 region has the DNA TGTGCCAGCAGCTTAGGACGCGGCAGTAACTACGAGCAGTACTTC.

This sequence joins TRBV25-1 and TRBJ2-1, with D tentatively TRBD2 (5 bases). V was clipped by 5 bases and J by 10 bases, with 24 bases between them. Germline CDR1 reads MGHDK; CDR2 reads SYGVNS. This CDR3 has 16 residues. CDR3 nucleotides: TGTGCCAGCAGTTTAAGACCCAGTGAAGGCACGGGGGAGCAGTTCTTC. Encoded protein: CASSLRPSEGTGEQFF.

The chain uses TRBV11-3 and TRBJ2-1; unclear D gene. Trimming stripped 2 bases from V and 0 bases from J, with 8 bases between. Germline V gives CDR1 SGHNT, CDR2 YENEEA. The CDR3 runs to 15 residues. CDR3 residues: CASSLLWDSYNEQFF. CDR3 DNA: TGTGCCAGCAGCTTACTCTGGGACTCCTACAATGAGCAGTTCTTC.

This clonotype was seen once. The chain joins TRBV7-8 to TRBJ1-2, with D unresolved. This CDR3 is built from 17 residues. Germline values: CDR1 SGHVS, CDR2 FQNEAQ. V shed 4 bases and J shed 5 bases, with 23 bases lying between them. The CDR3 DNA sequence: TGTGCCAGCAGCTCCCGTGGTTTGGGAGCCCACCCTTATGGCTACACCTTC. It codes for CASSSRGLGAHPYGYTF.

The table lists this clonotype with a few counts. The V gene is TRBV4-2, the J gene TRBJ2-1; tentatively, D is TRBD1 or TRBD2 (6 bases each). This CDR3 has 12 residues. Trimming cost V 2 bases and J 15 bases, with 14 bases left between them. The germline gives CDR1 LGHNA, CDR2 YNFKEQ. The CDR3 DNA follows: TGTGCCAGCAGCCAATGGGGGGCAAATCCGTTCTTC. Its translation: CASSQWGANPFF.

The chain carries TRBV7-9 and TRBJ2-5, with a weak D call TRBD1 (5 bases). Germline lookup yields CDR1 SEHNR and CDR2 FQNEAQ (reference sequence). The CDR3 extends over 14 amino acids. The germline V and J ends were trimmed by 1 base and 11 bases, with 17 bases remaining between them. The CDR3: CASSLGGSWDEQYF. In nucleotides, the CDR3 is TGTGCCAGCAGCTTAGGGGGCTCGTGGGATGAGCAGTACTTC.

J is TRBJ2-5 and V is TRBV15; 11 nucleotides line up with TRBD1. The CDR3 is 15 amino acids. Germline V gene lookup returns CDR1 LNHNV and CDR2 YYDKDF (reference sequence). J lost 5 bases, V lost 3 bases, and 5 bases had no gene match. This CDR3 is CATSRDRGPWETQYF. CDR3 in DNA: TGTGCCACCAGCAGGGACAGGGGGCCATGGGAGACCCAGTACTTC.